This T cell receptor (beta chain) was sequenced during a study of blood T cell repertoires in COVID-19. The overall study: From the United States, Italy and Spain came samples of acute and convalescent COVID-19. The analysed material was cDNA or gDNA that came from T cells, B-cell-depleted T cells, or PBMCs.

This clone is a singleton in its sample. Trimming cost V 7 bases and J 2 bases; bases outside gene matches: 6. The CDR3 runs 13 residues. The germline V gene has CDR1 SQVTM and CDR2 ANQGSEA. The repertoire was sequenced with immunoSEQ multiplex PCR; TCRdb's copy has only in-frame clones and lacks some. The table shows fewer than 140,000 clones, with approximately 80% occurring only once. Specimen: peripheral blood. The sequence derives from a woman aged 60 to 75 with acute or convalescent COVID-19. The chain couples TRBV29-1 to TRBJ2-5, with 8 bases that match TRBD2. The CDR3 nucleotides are TGCAGCGGCGTAACTAGCGGACAAGAGACCCAGTACTTC. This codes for CSGVTSGQETQYF. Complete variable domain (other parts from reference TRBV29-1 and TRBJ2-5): SAVISQKPSRDICQRGTSLTIQCQVDSQVTMMFWYRQQPGQSLTLIATANQGSEATYESGFVIDKFPISRPNLTFSTLTVSNMSPEDSSIYLCSGVTSGQETQYFGPGTRLLVL.